This is a list of T cell receptor beta chains from one sample in a study of shared T cell receptors in the human thymus. Sequencing was performed with immunoSEQ multiplex PCR; in TCRdb, only in-frame clones are kept and a portion is missing. The sample consists of about 380,000 clones, approximately 95% of them appearing once. The source material was thymocytes. The receptors were sampled from a human donor. CDR3s include the opening cysteine and the closing phenylalanine or tryptophan. D genes are given only for firm matches. Expanded clones get a size class; other rows say once, few or many, or leave the size out.

>TRBJ2-3|-|-|TRBV18
CASSPGGSGTPSTDTQYF
TGTGCCAGCTCACCGGGGGGATCCGGGACGCCGAGCACAGATACGCAGTATTTT
>TRBJ1-2|TRBD1|-|TRBV28
CASSSPLGTGFLANYGYTF
TGTGCCAGCAGTTCCCCCCTCGGGACAGGGTTTTTAGCTAACTATGGCTACACCTTC
>TRBJ2-7|TRBD2|-|TRBV5-4
CASSTTLTSGSPYSYYEQYF
TGTGCCAGCAGCACGACCCTGACTAGCGGGAGTCCCTACAGTTACTACGAGCAGTACTTC
>TRBJ2-3|-|-|TRBV29-1
CSVEGEVGMGTDTQYF
TGCAGCGTTGAAGGGGAAGTCGGAATGGGCACAGATACGCAGTATTTT
>TRBJ2-5|TRBD1|once|TRBV25-1
CASSEGGQGTGETQYF
TGTGCCAGCAGTGAAGGCGGACAGGGGACAGGGGAGACCCAGTACTTC
>TRBJ2-6|-|-|TRBV9
CASSSPRFSGANVLTF
TGTGCCAGCAGCTCCCCCCGATTCTCTGGGGCCAACGTCCTGACTTTC
>TRBJ2-1|TRBD2|-|TRBV30
CAWGGLGRDESYNEQFF
TGTGCCTGGGGGGGACTAGGCAGGGACGAGTCCTACAATGAGCAGTTCTTC
>TRBJ1-2|TRBD1|-|TRBV5-4
CASSYRQGGYTF
TGTGCCAGCAGCTACCGACAGGGGGGCTACACCTTC
>TRBJ2-1|TRBD2|-|TRBV5-4
CASSSWTSGRYNNNEQFF
TGTGCCAGCAGCTCTTGGACTAGCGGGAGGTACAATAACAATGAGCAGTTCTTC
>TRBJ1-1|TRBD1|-|TRBV15
CATSRGTGVLGTEAFF
TGTGCCACCAGCAGGGGGACAGGCGTTCTCGGGACTGAAGCTTTCTTT
>TRBJ2-2|TRBD2|-|TRBV7-7
CASSLGQGLAGNTGELFF
TGTGCTAGCAGCTTAGGTCAGGGACTAGCGGGAAACACCGGGGAGCTGTTTTTT
>TRBJ2-5|-|-|TRBV11-2
CASSLGAGAEETQYF
TGTGCCAGCAGCTTAGGGGCCGGGGCCGAAGAGACCCAGTACTTC
>TRBJ2-7|TRBD1|-|TRBV5-6
CASSSGTKGAEQYF
TGTGCCAGCAGCTCTGGGACCAAGGGGGCCGAGCAGTACTTC
>TRBJ2-3|TRBD2|-|TRBV6-7
CAISAGLAGFTDTQYF
TGTGCCATCTCGGCTGGACTAGCGGGGTTCACAGATACGCAGTATTTT
>TRBJ1-1|TRBD1|few|TRBV27
CASSLSSRGGLNTEAFF
TGTGCCAGCAGTTTATCGAGCAGGGGGGGACTGAACACTGAAGCTTTCTTT
>TRBJ1-5|-|-|TRBV27
CASSVQGNHQPQHF
TGTGCCAGCAGTGTCCAGGGAAATCATCAGCCCCAGCATTTT
>TRBJ2-2|-|-|TRBV9
CASSYGAGELFF
TGTGCCAGCAGCTATGGTGCCGGGGAGCTGTTTTTT
>TRBJ2-1|TRBD1|-|TRBV29-1
CSVHTSRDRPSDYSYNEQFF
TGCAGCGTTCATACCTCCCGGGACAGGCCTAGCGACTACTCCTACAATGAGCAGTTCTTC